This T cell receptor beta chain was sequenced during a study of blood T cell repertoires in COVID-19. A single count supports this clone. The V end was cut by 3 bases, the J end by 5 bases, with 16 bases between. The germline V gene encodes CDR1 DFQATT and CDR2 SNEGSKA (reference sequence). The CDR3 spans 14 residues. Participant-reported clinical history was the basis for cohort assignment. Cohort 3 recovery required two negative PCRs, clearance, or symptom resolution. Generated by immunoSEQ multiplex PCR, the TCRdb table keeps only in-frame clones and is missing some. The sample has about 130,000 clones, 80% to 90% seen once.

The sample consisted of PBMCs or T cells enriched from blood (not recorded which). This clonotype was sampled from a man in his fifties or sixties who had recovered from COVID-19. The V gene is TRBV20-1, the J gene TRBJ1-1, with D tentatively TRBD1 (6 bases). Here the CDR3 DNA reads TGCAGTGCTAGTGCTCCGTATAGGGGGACTGAAGCTTTCTTT. It translates to CSASAPYRGTEAFF.